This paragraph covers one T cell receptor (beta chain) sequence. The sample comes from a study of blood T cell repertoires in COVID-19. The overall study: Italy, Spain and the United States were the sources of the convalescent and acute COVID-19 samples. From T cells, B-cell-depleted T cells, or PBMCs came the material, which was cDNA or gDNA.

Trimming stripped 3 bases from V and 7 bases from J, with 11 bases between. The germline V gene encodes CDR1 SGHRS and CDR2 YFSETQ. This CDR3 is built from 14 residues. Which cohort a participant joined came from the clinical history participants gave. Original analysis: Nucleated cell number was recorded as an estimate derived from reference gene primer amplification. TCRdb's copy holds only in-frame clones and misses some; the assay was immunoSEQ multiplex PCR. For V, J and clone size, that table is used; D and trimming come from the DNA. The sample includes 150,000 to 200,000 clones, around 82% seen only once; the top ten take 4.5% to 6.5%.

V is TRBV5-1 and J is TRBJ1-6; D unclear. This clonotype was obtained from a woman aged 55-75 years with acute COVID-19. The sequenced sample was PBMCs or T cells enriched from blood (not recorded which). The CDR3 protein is CASSSLAQNSPLHF. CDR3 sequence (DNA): TGCGCCAGCAGCTCTCTAGCGCAGAATTCACCCCTCCACTTT.